These 16 T cell receptor beta chains were sequenced from one sample in a study of blood T cells in healthy people across ages (dated by TCRdb to between 2015 and 2017). The library relied on 5' RACE. Sequencing used an Illumina HiSeq 2500. A second about 6 to 11 cycle PCR used a sample-barcoded 5' primer and a J-beta primer mix. In-frame beta chains were kept once TCRdb had trimmed the public reads at Q25 with fastp and called clones with MiXCR. Identical CDR3 protein sequences are pooled into one entry, listed with their most common genes and DNA. Across this sample there are more than 650,000 distinct CDR3 sequences, with approximately 21% seen only once. 20% to 25% of the sample comes from the top ten. Sample: blood. Source of these receptors: a man between 65 and 85 years old in good health.

This chain uses TRBV7-2 with TRBJ2-3; no clear D. Germline V gene lookup returns CDR1 SGHTA and CDR2 FQGNSA. The CDR3 runs to 10 residues. Trimming removed 2 bases at V and 14 bases at J, with 8 bases between. The DNA of the CDR3 is TGTGCCAGCAGCTTATCTTTTCTGTATTTT. It translates to CASSLSFLYF.

The table lists this clonotype with a few counts. V and J are TRBV27 and TRBJ2-7; either TRBD1 or TRBD2 may supply D (5 bases each). Trimming removed 6 bases from V and 3 bases from J, with 18 bases in between. This CDR3 region has 15 residues. CDR1 and CDR2 from the germline V gene are MNHEY and SMNVEV (reference sequence). CDR3 coding DNA: TGTGCCAGCAGGGGGGTCCCGGCGGGTAACTACGAGCAGTACTTC. It encodes CASRGVPAGNYEQYF.

This clonotype occurred many times. The V and J genes are TRBV6-6 and TRBJ2-4; D possibly corresponds to TRBD2 (7 bases). The CDR3 loop spans 15 amino acids. Germline V gene sequence: CDR1 MNHNY, CDR2 SVGAGI (reference sequence). V dropped 6 bases and J dropped 9 bases, with 21 bases sitting between them. The CDR3 sequence: CASSLIGGGLLIQYF. CDR3 in DNA: TGTGCCAGCAGCTTGATTGGGGGGGGCCTCCTCATTCAGTACTTC.

This clonotype was recorded a few times. CDR3 amino acids: CASSSGGSHYNEQFF. The CDR3 nucleotides are TGCGCCAGCAGCTCGGGGGGGTCCCACTACAATGAGCAGTTCTTC. The V and J genes are TRBV5-1 and TRBJ2-1, with 8 bases fitting TRBD2. The CDR3 is made up of 15 amino acids. Germline V CDR1 and CDR2: SGHRS, YFSETQ. V was pared by 3 bases and J by 3 bases, with 5 bases of the junction left unmatched.

This chain's CDR3 is CASSYSRDSSSYNSPLHF. The CDR3, as DNA: TGTGCCAGCAGTTACTCGCGTGATTCGAGCTCCTATAATTCACCCCTCCACTTT. V gene TRBV6-5 combines with J gene TRBJ1-6; D not certain. This CDR3 spans 18 amino acids. Trimming shortened V by 0 bases and J by 0 bases, and 12 bases separated the two germline ends. Germline CDR1 MNHEY, CDR2 SVGAGI.

For the CDR3, the DNA is TGTGCCACCAGCAGAGGGGCAGGGGTCAAAGGCATTCAGTACTTC. Its protein product is CATSRGAGVKGIQYF. The chain joins TRBV15 to TRBJ2-4; maybe TRBD1 (6 bases). CDR3 size: 15 residues. Germline lookup yields CDR1 LNHNV and CDR2 YYDKDF (reference sequence). The V gene lost 1 base and the J gene lost 9 bases, with 16 bases spanning the gap. Full variable domain (outside the CDR3, taken from reference TRBV15 and TRBJ2-4): DAMVIQNPRYQVTQFGKPVTLSCSQTLNHNVMYWYQQKSSQAPKLLFHYYDKDFNNEADTPDNFQSRRPNTSFCFLDIRSPGLGDTAMYLCATSRGAGVKGIQYFGAGTRLSVL.

This clonotype has a handful of counts. The chain links TRBV3-1 to TRBJ2-5; D gene ambiguous. The J call may be in error: the DNA end matches TRBJ2-7 better. The CDR3 totals 12 residues. In germline, CDR1 is LGHDT, CDR2 YNNKEL (reference sequence). The CDR3 DNA is TGTGCCAGCAGCCAAGAGGGATACGAGCAGTACGTC. The encoded protein is CASSQEGYEQYV.

The chain joins TRBV6-2 or TRBV6-3 to TRBJ2-7; tentatively, D is TRBD2 (5 bases). The V end was cut by 4 bases, the J end by 1 base, with 14 bases between. CDR3 length: 15 amino acids. Germline V gives CDR1 MNHEY, CDR2 SVGEGT. CDR3 sequence (DNA): TGTGCCAGCAGTTCCTCCTATAGCGTGTCCTACGAGCAGTACGTC. Translation gives CASSSSYSVSYEQYV.

This clonotype was counted a few times. The chain carries TRBV3-1 and TRBJ2-7; 10 bases line up with TRBD2. Germline V gives CDR1 LGHDT, CDR2 YNNKEL (reference sequence). The CDR3 is 17 amino acids. V was pared by 2 bases and J by 2 bases, with 9 bases of the junction left unmatched. The CDR3: CASSQLSSGGSPYEQYF. The CDR3 DNA sequence: TGTGCCAGCAGCCAACTCTCTAGCGGGGGTTCCCCCTACGAGCAGTACTTC.

In its sample, this clonotype was seen many times. J is TRBJ1-2 and V is TRBV4-1; 7 bases are a match to TRBD1. The CDR3 runs to 14 residues. Trimming took 6 bases from V and 7 from J; bases not matched to a gene: 11. CDR1 is MGHRA, CDR2 YSYEKL, per germline. CDR3 in DNA: TGCGCCAGCAGACTTCTTGACAGGGAGAGTGGCTACACCTTC. Amino acid sequence: CASRLLDRESGYTF.

This clonotype has only a few counts. This chain connects TRBV5-6 to TRBJ1-1; D not resolved. The germline gives CDR1 SGHDT, CDR2 YYEEEE. V gave up 4 bases and J gave up 4 bases, with 5 bases separating them. The length of the CDR3 is 11 residues. The CDR3 loop is CASSVGTEAFF. The CDR3 DNA reads TGTGCCAGCAGCGTCGGCACTGAAGCTTTCTTT. Full variable domain (rest looked up from reference TRBV5-6 and TRBJ1-1): DAGVTQSPTHLIKTRGQQVTLRCSPKSGHDTVSWYQQALGQGPQFIFQYYEEEERQRGNFPDRFSGHQFPNYSSELNVNALLLGDSALYLCASSVGTEAFFGQGTRLTVV.

This clonotype was seen a few times. The V gene is TRBV5-1, the J gene TRBJ1-5, with TRBD1 as a possible D gene (5 bases). This CDR3 has 14 residues. Germline CDR1 SGHRS, CDR2 YFSETQ. V gave up 4 bases and J gave up 5 bases, with 13 bases separating them. CDR3 protein: CASSTAGGDQPQHF. CDR3 coding DNA: TGCGCCAGCAGCACGGCGGGGGGGGATCAGCCCCAGCATTTT.

The chain is built from TRBV14 and TRBJ2-5; TRBD2 aligns across 12 bases. Judging by the DNA end, TRBJ2-1 fits better; the J call may be wrong. CDR3 size: 15 residues. Germline-derived CDR1 and CDR2 are SGHDN and FVKESK. For the CDR3, the DNA is TGTGCCAGCAGCCACCGACTAGCGGGAGTAAGTGGGCAGTTCTTC. Its protein product is CASSHRLAGVSGQFF.

CDR3 DNA: TGTGCCAGCAGTTACGTCAGGGGAAATCAGCCCCAGCATTTT. Its protein product is CASSYVRGNQPQHF. This sequence joins TRBV6-2 or TRBV6-3 and TRBJ1-5; weak D call: TRBD1 (6 bases). This CDR3 region has 14 residues. CDR1 MNHEY and CDR2 SVGEGT come from the germline V gene. Trimming left V 2 bases short and J 4 bases short, with 9 bases between.

The chain employs TRBV29-1 and TRBJ2-7; D possibly matches TRBD1 or TRBD2 (5 bases each). The V end was cut by 3 bases, the J end by 3 bases, with 9 bases between. CDR1 SQVTM and CDR2 ANQGSEA come from the germline V gene. This CDR3 is 12 amino acids long. DNA for the CDR3: TGCAGCGTTGAGGGGGACGGCTACGAGCAGTACTTC. Its protein product is CSVEGDGYEQYF.

The gene calls are TRBV5-1 and TRBJ2-1; 8 nucleotides match TRBD2. Germline CDR1 and CDR2: SGHRS and YFSETQ. The ends lost 4 bases at V and 6 bases at J; junction bases unmatched: 12. The CDR3 is 16 amino acids. The CDR3 protein is CASSPALLAEGNEQFF. The DNA of the CDR3 is TGCGCCAGCAGCCCAGCCTTACTAGCGGAGGGCAATGAGCAGTTCTTC. Supplemented by reference TRBV5-1 and TRBJ2-1, the full variable domain reads KAGVTQTPRYLIKTRGQQVTLSCSPISGHRSVSWYQQTPGQGLQFLFEYFSETQRNKGNFPGRFSGRQFSNSRSEMNVSTLELGDSALYLCASSPALLAEGNEQFFGPGTRLTVL.